This T cell receptor beta chain was recovered during a study of memory CD4+ T cells and cytomegalovirus serostatus. Libraries were prepared by immunoSEQ multiplex PCR; TCRdb keeps only in-frame clonotypes and omits some of them. The table records more than 45,000 clones, approximately 83% of them present only once. The sort gate was single viable CD3+CD4+CD8-CD45RO+ cells for memory CD4+ T cells. Per germline, CDR1 MNHEY and CDR2 SMNVEV (reference sequence). Trimming stripped 4 bases from V and 1 base from J, with 13 bases between. There are 15 residues in the CDR3. The sequencing sample was made of memory CD4+ T cells from blood. This receptor was obtained from an adult in good health and CMV-seronegative. This chain uses TRBV27 with TRBJ1-1; D gene unclear. This CDR3 reads CASSSGIWTNTEAFF. CDR3 DNA sequence: TGTGCCAGCAGTTCCGGGATCTGGACGAACACTGAAGCTTTCTTT.